This T cell receptor (beta chain) was identified during a study of CD8 T cells in Susac syndrome. Findings and limits, study-wide: The authors acknowledged that their TCR sequencing and HLA analysis involved a relatively small number of individuals.

Healthy donors, matched for age and sex, constituted the control group. The authors reverse transcribed roughly 0.5 to 1 ug RNA with random hexamers. One entry per CDR3 protein, called by TCRdb with MiXCR from the immunoSEQ multiplex PCR reads. Of some 180,000 distinct CDR3 sequences in the sample, roughly 92% were seen once. CDR3 length: 16 residues. The germline V and J ends were trimmed by 1 base and 4 bases, with 15 bases remaining between them. The V gene's germline CDR1 is LNHDA and CDR2 SQIVND (reference sequence). In regard to this clonotype: What it binds is not known.

The chain carries TRBV19 and TRBJ2-3; D might be TRBD1 or TRBD2, each matching 5 bases. What was sequenced was CD4+ T cells from PBMCs. The sequence was collected from a human donor in good health. The CDR3 spells CASSIVWGKGADTQYF. The CDR3 region has the DNA TGTGCCAGTAGTATAGTTTGGGGGAAAGGGGCAGATACGCAGTATTTT.